These T cell receptor beta chains were read from a single sample in a study of Ad26.COV2.S vaccination and SARS-CoV-2 variants. Profiling relied on immunoSEQ multiplex PCR, and the TCRdb table lists in-frame clones only, not all of them. This sample yields roughly 180,000 clones, of which 70% to 90% are seen a single time; 5.5% to 6% belongs to the top ten. The specimen comprised peripheral blood, sampled after recovery from COVID-19. These receptors were collected from a human donor who had recovered from COVID-19. Both conserved end residues are trimmed from each CDR3. The order of the fields is J gene, V gene, CDR3 protein.

J: TRBJ2-1; V: TRBV10-3; CDR3: AISEPPSGGHSSYNEQF
J: TRBJ2-3; V: TRBV3-1/TRBV3-2; CDR3: ASSPLGRTGPDTQY
J: TRBJ2-3; V: TRBV19; CDR3: ASSMGVTGTDTQY
J: TRBJ1-2; V: TRBV5-1; CDR3: ASSYTGLESYT
J: TRBJ2-6; V: TRBV30; CDR3: AFITVGGGSGANVLT
J: TRBJ1-5; V: TRBV10-1; CDR3: ASSELRASNQPQH
J: TRBJ1-2; V: TRBV7-2; CDR3: ASSLGTYGYT
J: TRBJ1-1; V: TRBV6-5; CDR3: ASKDSRLTNTEAF
J: TRBJ2-3; V: TRBV5-6; CDR3: ASSWGLAGGTQY
J: TRBJ2-2; V: TRBV11-3; CDR3: ASAVGLAENTGELF
J: TRBJ2-5; V: TRBV5-6; CDR3: ASSLTSGSRVETQY
J: TRBJ1-3; V: TRBV4-1; CDR3: ASSHDRMGAVQRNTIY
J: TRBJ2-5; V: TRBV6-6; CDR3: ASSYQGLQETQY
J: TRBJ2-2; V: TRBV4-1; CDR3: ASSPSGTGLTGELF
J: TRBJ1-5; V: TRBV25-1; CDR3: ASFFRDRGNQPQH
J: TRBJ2-3; V: TRBV6-5; CDR3: ASRGTDTQY
J: TRBJ2-5; V: TRBV7-3; CDR3: ASSFGPGETQY
J: TRBJ2-1; V: TRBV9; CDR3: ASSADRAPLQQF
J: TRBJ2-5; V: TRBV4-1; CDR3: ASSQGGQDIWTQY
J: TRBJ2-3; V: TRBV27; CDR3: ASRQGTSTDTQY
J: TRBJ2-2; V: TRBV6-4; CDR3: ASSVSGQGARTGELF
J: TRBJ1-3; V: TRBV10-3; CDR3: AIGTGEASGNTIY
J: TRBJ2-1; V: TRBV6-4; CDR3: ASSESGHNEQF
J: TRBJ2-1; V: TRBV11-3; CDR3: ASSSHRDQAGDEQF
J: TRBJ2-7; V: TRBV10-2; CDR3: ASSRGAGGSPYEQY
J: TRBJ1-5; V: TRBV6-5; CDR3: ASRGYRGGNQPQH
J: TRBJ1-1; V: TRBV6-5; CDR3: ASIPVPGGTEAF
J: TRBJ1-5; V: TRBV7-2; CDR3: ASSLDSSISNQPQH
J: TRBJ1-6; V: TRBV19; CDR3: ASSARALTGDRSPLH
J: TRBJ2-7; V: TRBV4-1; CDR3: ASSQDPNGRGANEQY
J: TRBJ1-5; V: TRBV27; CDR3: ASSPGFGSQPQH
J: TRBJ2-1; V: TRBV28; CDR3: ASTGGRADLNEQF
J: TRBJ1-4; V: TRBV2; CDR3: ASTRHPTNEKLF
J: TRBJ2-5; V: TRBV19; CDR3: ATSGTAEGTQY
J: TRBJ2-1; V: TRBV5-1; CDR3: ASSESGTNYNEQF
J: TRBJ2-2; V: TRBV5-1; CDR3: ASRPGNTGELF
J: TRBJ1-6; V: TRBV6-5; CDR3: ASSYSDRGSSPLH
J: TRBJ2-1; V: TRBV4-1; CDR3: ASSQDRMGRTNEQF
J: TRBJ2-1; V: TRBV5-1; CDR3: ASSLQGTPNEQF
J: TRBJ2-7; V: TRBV27; CDR3: ASSLRGGAYEQY
J: TRBJ2-3; V: TRBV4-1; CDR3: ASSQSPGVRTDTQY
J: TRBJ2-6; V: TRBV29-1; CDR3: SVAGVTGANVLT
J: TRBJ2-1; V: TRBV27; CDR3: ASSPSAGESYNEQF
J: TRBJ2-5; V: TRBV13; CDR3: ASSPGLPLGETQY
J: TRBJ2-2; V: TRBV5-1; CDR3: ASSLGPRKGTGELF
J: TRBJ2-1; V: TRBV15; CDR3: ATSREGAGAGYNEQF